This T cell receptor beta chain was sequenced in a study of blood T cell repertoires in COVID-19 (dated by TCRdb to the early 2020s). Regarding the research as a whole: Collaborator samples came from the United States, Italy and Spain and covered acute and convalescent phases of COVID-19. The material from the prospective study consisted of cDNA or gDNA derived from T cells, B-cell-depleted T cells, or PBMCs. Subjects who had been exposed to COVID-19, were actively infected with it, or had recovered from it provided the deeply sampled blood TCRbeta repertoires that made up the dataset. The repertoires were released in a freely available public database meant as a resource for research on the immune response to SARS-CoV-2. The samples were drawn from two sources: the first 160 participants of the ongoing ImmuneRACE study, and 1,200 or so subjects contributed by 6 global collaborators. The sample metadata nearly always contained a de-identified subject ID, COVID-19 status, age in years and sex. Where available, HLA class I and class II types were obtained from metadata supplied by the sample provider rather than from assay-based typing.

Points on this clone: Its binding antigen is unknown. The input lacks base qualities; no much larger clone sits a single base away.

Results the study describes overall, beyond this receptor: How much clinical and demographic metadata was included differed by source and by participant, and the metadata was provided uncurated.

Each collaborating institution followed its own protocols to collect whole blood in K2EDTA tubes. For TCRbeta analysis, collaborator samples were shipped as frozen whole blood, as isolated PBMCs, or as DNA extracted from either sample type. TCRbeta CDR3 regions were amplified from genomic DNA by means of the immunoSEQ Assay, a bias-controlled multiplex PCR. The paper's processing steps were these. The number of nucleated cells in each sample was estimated from the amplification of reference gene primers within the assay. To quantify the absolute abundance of each unique TCRbeta CDR3 rearrangement, sequence reads were collapsed and filtered. For each sample, productive Simpson clonality was calculated as the square root of Simpson's diversity index over productive rearrangements. Imported from immuneACCESS, the table was reduced by TCRdb to in-frame sequences with V and J called. These copies leave out some clones; in studies compared against another copy, an unresolved V gene accounts for under half, and the cause of the remainder is not known. The V and J calls and clone size come from that table; D and trimming were worked out from the DNA. This sample has about 85,000 clones in its table, and more than 85% of those were observed once. Of the sample, about 2.5% is held by the ten largest clones.

This TCR derives from a human donor with active COVID-19. The donor label of this sample is uncertain. Sequencing input: peripheral blood.

The CDR3 region has the sequence CASSPLRDSYNEQFF. The nucleotide sequence reads as follows: TGTGCCAGCTCGCCCCTCCGGGACAGCTACAATGAGCAGTTCTTC. Recombination linked TRBV18 to TRBJ2-1; 7 central bases correspond to TRBD1. After removal of 6 bases from V and 3 bases from J, the junction retains 8 bases not matched to a gene. The germline V gene supplies CDR1 KGHSH and CDR2 LQKENI. Including the terminal cysteine and phenylalanine, the CDR3 comprises 15 residues. Kept here is only the CDR3 DNA, which spans 45 bases and is read in frame from base 1.